This entry concerns a single TCR beta chain. This record comes from a study of CD8 T cell repertoires and HIV-1 epitope variants. Study in general: Controls were a CMV, EBV and flu pool, Ebola AY9, and no peptide. Tested: three Gag epitope families, Nef HW9 and YT9.

The CDR3 covers 14 residues. Germline trimming cut 7 bases from V and 7 bases from J; bases unmatched to any gene: 12. Germline V CDR1 and CDR2: LGHNT, FRNRAP. Profiling relied on immunoSEQ multiplex PCR, and the TCRdb table lists in-frame clones only, not all of them. The repertoire has some 100,000 clones, around 75% of them found once; the top ten carry roughly 25%. This receptor was taken from a male donor with HIV. The sequenced material came from uncultured baseline CD8+ T cells from peripheral blood mononuclear cells (PBMCs). This chain uses TRBV12-5 with TRBJ1-1; TRBD1 matches 7 bases. The CDR3 DNA reads TGTGCTAGTGCCGACAGGGAGGTTAATAATGAAGCTTTCTTT. Residues: CASADREVNNEAFF. The whole variable domain, filled in from reference TRBV12-5 and TRBJ1-1, reads DARVTQTPRHKVTEMGQEVTMRCQPILGHNTVFWYRQTMMQGLELLAYFRNRAPLDDSGMPKDRFSAEMPDATLATLKIQPSEPRDSAVYFCASADREVNNEAFFGQGTRLTVV.